This T cell receptor beta chain was identified in a study of human T cells and chemical hapten exposure. Findings and caveats of the study: DPC sensitization left the count of TCRs above 1 in 1000 unchanged.

The CDR3 totals 14 residues. Germline CDR1 and CDR2: SGHAT and FQNNGV. V lost 3 bases to trimming and J lost 0 bases, with 9 bases between them. This clonotype was observed a handful of times. Its antigen remains unidentified. Time point in this sample: patch test 2, 6 weeks after DPC sensitization. Treatment reported: therapeutic diphenylcyclopropenone sensitization with weekly scalp DPC. TCRdb ran MiXCR on the RACE reads and lists one entry per CDR3 protein. The sample lists some 150,000 distinct CDR3 sequences; about 11% were seen once. This TCR derives from a woman in her forties or fifties with alopecia areata. Some clones in this sample may be carry-over from other donors' samples. The chain employs TRBV11-2 and TRBJ2-7; D is unclear. The sequencing here drew on whole blood, taken in connection with sensitization to the hapten diphenylcyclopropenone (DPC). The CDR3 spells CASSFGSSSYEQYF. The DNA for the CDR3 is TGTGCCAGCAGCTTTGGGTCCTCCTCCTACGAGCAGTACTTC.